This T cell receptor beta chain was captured in a study of control samples from healthy donors and cancer patients. Looked up from germline, CDR1 is MDHEN and CDR2 is SYDVKM. Trimming took off 2 bases at V and 3 bases at J, with 7 bases between the two ends. The length of the CDR3 is 14 residues. Repertoires were generated with immunoSEQ multiplex PCR, while TCRdb's copy carries only in-frame clones and drops some. The data hold about 97,000 clones, with 80% to 90% observed a single time. This receptor was obtained from a man aged 25 to 45 in good health. The sequenced sample was blood. This sequence joins TRBV28 and TRBJ2-2; D is ambiguous. CDR3 in amino acids: CASSLGFDTGELFF. CDR3 bases: TGTGCCAGCAGTTTAGGTTTTGACACCGGGGAGCTGTTTTTT.